The TCR beta chain under discussion was sequenced for a study of blood T cell repertoires in COVID-19. Across the study: From the United States, Italy and Spain came samples of acute and convalescent COVID-19. Nucleic acid was either cDNA or gDNA, and it came from T cells, B-cell-depleted T cells, or PBMCs.

The table lists this clone with a count of one. The CDR3 extends over 16 amino acids. Germline CDR1 and CDR2: SGHDT and YYEEEE. Trimming removed 4 bases from V and 0 bases from J, with 14 bases in between. Methods used by the authors: Amplification of reference gene primers provided the estimated nucleated cell counts. Assay: immunoSEQ multiplex PCR; the TCRdb copy retains only in-frame clones and omits some. V and J calls and clone size are as listed in that table; D and trimming were resolved from the DNA. The sample includes about 94,000 clones, around three quarters of them seen just once. J is TRBJ1-5 and V is TRBV5-6; D is perhaps TRBD1 (5 bases). Sample: peripheral blood. The receptor's source is a human donor in a cohort sampled during active COVID-19. CDR3 in amino acids: CASSRRGGNSNQPQHF. The CDR3 DNA is TGTGCCAGCAGCCGCCGGGGCGGGAATAGCAATCAGCCCCAGCATTTT.